Listed below are T cell receptor beta chains from one sample, sequenced in a study of T-cell memory formation after mild COVID-19. TCRdb itself ran the 5' RACE reads through MiXCR, one entry per CDR3 protein. The sample has fewer than 500,000 distinct CDR3 sequences; approximately 25% are singletons. The sequenced sample was PBMCs or a T cell subset sorted from them (not recorded which). These receptor sequences come from an adult woman who had mild COVID-19 (a few samples of this study predate the infection). Cell type and time point are not known. The CDR3 runs from the conserved cysteine through the conserved F or W. D genes are given only for firm matches. Only part of the rows carry a size: once, few, many, or a class if the clone is expanded.

v_call: TRBV3-1
j_call: TRBJ1-1
d_call: TRBD1
clone_size: NA
cdr3_nt: TGTGCCAGCAGCCGTAGACAGGGGGATGAAGCTTTCTTT
cdr3_aa: CASSRRQGDEAFF

v_call: TRBV7-3
j_call: TRBJ2-7
d_call: NA
clone_size: few
cdr3_nt: TGTGCCAGCAGCTTAAGCCCCCTAAATGAGCAGTACTTC
cdr3_aa: CASSLSPLNEQYF

v_call: TRBV7-9
j_call: TRBJ1-5
d_call: NA
clone_size: few
cdr3_nt: TGTGCCAGCAGCTTCTCGGAGGGGCGCAATCAGCCCCAGCATTTT
cdr3_aa: CASSFSEGRNQPQHF

v_call: TRBV7-2
j_call: TRBJ2-2
d_call: TRBD2
clone_size: NA
cdr3_nt: TGTGCCAGCAGCTTCGCCGGACTAGCGGGAGGTCGTCTGGTTACCGGGGAGCTGTTTTTT
cdr3_aa: CASSFAGLAGGRLVTGELFF

v_call: TRBV4-1
j_call: TRBJ2-5
d_call: NA
clone_size: NA
cdr3_nt: TGCGCCAGCAGCCAACGGGGCGTAGCGCGGGGAGAGACCCAGTACTTC
cdr3_aa: CASSQRGVARGETQYF

v_call: TRBV29-1
j_call: TRBJ1-2
d_call: TRBD1
clone_size: few
cdr3_nt: TGCAGCGCCGACAGGGCCTATGGCTACACCTTC
cdr3_aa: CSADRAYGYTF

v_call: TRBV19
j_call: TRBJ2-5
d_call: NA
clone_size: NA
cdr3_nt: TGTGCCACCCACCTGGGGCCAGCACAAGAGACCCAGTACTTC
cdr3_aa: CATHLGPAQETQYF

v_call: TRBV10-3
j_call: TRBJ2-1
d_call: NA
clone_size: NA
cdr3_nt: TGTGCCATCAGTGAGTCCACGGTAGCCTATGAGCAGTTCTTC
cdr3_aa: CAISESTVAYEQFF

v_call: TRBV4-3
j_call: TRBJ1-6
d_call: NA
clone_size: NA
cdr3_nt: TGCGCCAGCAGCCAAGGACGTTCCGGACTGATTTCACCCCTCCACTTT
cdr3_aa: CASSQGRSGLISPLHF

v_call: TRBV24-1
j_call: TRBJ2-7
d_call: TRBD1
clone_size: NA
cdr3_nt: TGTGCCACCAGTGCCGGACAGGGGGCTTACGAGCAGTACTTC
cdr3_aa: CATSAGQGAYEQYF

v_call: TRBV20-1
j_call: TRBJ2-1
d_call: TRBD2
clone_size: few
cdr3_nt: TGCAGTGCTAGGGGGACTAGCGCTCGGCTCTCCTACAATGAGCAGTTCTTC
cdr3_aa: CSARGTSARLSYNEQFF

v_call: TRBV7-7
j_call: TRBJ2-2
d_call: NA
clone_size: NA
cdr3_nt: TGTGCCATCCAGGCAACCCGAGGGACCGGGGAGCTGTTTTTT
cdr3_aa: CAIQATRGTGELFF

v_call: TRBV20-1
j_call: TRBJ2-5
d_call: NA
clone_size: NA
cdr3_nt: TGCAGTGCTAGCAACTTTTACAGTCAAGAGACCCAGTACTTC
cdr3_aa: CSASNFYSQETQYF

v_call: TRBV7-9
j_call: TRBJ2-1
d_call: NA
clone_size: few
cdr3_nt: TGTGCCAGCAGCCCGGGAAAGCACCCTATGGATGAGCAGTTCTTC
cdr3_aa: CASSPGKHPMDEQFF

v_call: TRBV12-5
j_call: TRBJ1-2
d_call: NA
clone_size: NA
cdr3_nt: TGTGCTAGTGGTTTGGTACTTCGGTCCAAGCGCGACTATGGCTACACCTTC
cdr3_aa: CASGLVLRSKRDYGYTF

v_call: TRBV20-1
j_call: TRBJ2-7
d_call: TRBD1
clone_size: few
cdr3_nt: TGCAGTGCAACGGGACAGGGCTCCACCTACGAGCAGTACTTC
cdr3_aa: CSATGQGSTYEQYF

v_call: TRBV24-1
j_call: TRBJ2-1
d_call: TRBD2
clone_size: NA
cdr3_nt: TGTGCCACCAGTGATGGGGGGGGGGATGAGCAGTTCTTC
cdr3_aa: CATSDGGGDEQFF

v_call: TRBV13
j_call: TRBJ2-7
d_call: NA
clone_size: few
cdr3_nt: TGTGCCAGCAGCTTAGCACCGGCGACCTACGAGCAGTACTTC
cdr3_aa: CASSLAPATYEQYF

v_call: TRBV7-2
j_call: TRBJ2-3
d_call: TRBD1
clone_size: NA
cdr3_nt: TGTGCCAGCAGCTTGACCAAACAGGGGGTTGTAGATACGCAGTATTTT
cdr3_aa: CASSLTKQGVVDTQYF

v_call: TRBV29-1
j_call: TRBJ1-1
d_call: NA
clone_size: NA
cdr3_nt: TGCAGCGTTGCGATATCTGGACACTGGGGCACTGAAGCTTTCTTT
cdr3_aa: CSVAISGHWGTEAFF

v_call: TRBV7-9
j_call: TRBJ2-5
d_call: TRBD2
clone_size: few
cdr3_nt: TGTGCCAGCAGCTTAACACTAGCGGAGGACGAGACCCAGTACTTC
cdr3_aa: CASSLTLAEDETQYF

v_call: TRBV2
j_call: TRBJ2-5
d_call: TRBD2
clone_size: NA
cdr3_nt: TGTGCCAGCAGTGAAGGACTAGCGGGAGTGGAGACCCAGTACTTC
cdr3_aa: CASSEGLAGVETQYF

v_call: TRBV10-3
j_call: TRBJ1-1
d_call: NA
clone_size: NA
cdr3_nt: TGTGCCATCAGTGAGTCGGTGGCAGGGGACACTGAAGCTTTCTTT
cdr3_aa: CAISESVAGDTEAFF

v_call: TRBV4-1
j_call: TRBJ1-3
d_call: NA
clone_size: NA
cdr3_nt: TGCGCCAGCAGCCAAGGAGGGGCCATTACCTCTGGAAACACCATATATTTT
cdr3_aa: CASSQGGAITSGNTIYF

v_call: TRBV5-5
j_call: TRBJ1-5
d_call: TRBD1
clone_size: NA
cdr3_nt: TGTGCCAGCAGCCCCGGACGGACAGGTTGGAGCAATCAGCCCCAGCATTTT
cdr3_aa: CASSPGRTGWSNQPQHF

v_call: TRBV9
j_call: TRBJ2-6
d_call: TRBD1
clone_size: NA
cdr3_nt: TGTGCCAGCAGCCTCTTCGGGGACAGCCTCTCTGGGGCCAACGTCCTGACTTTC
cdr3_aa: CASSLFGDSLSGANVLTF

v_call: TRBV5-1
j_call: TRBJ1-2
d_call: NA
clone_size: NA
cdr3_nt: TGCGCCAGCAGCTTGTTGGCAGGGGACTATGGCTACACCTTC
cdr3_aa: CASSLLAGDYGYTF

v_call: TRBV19
j_call: TRBJ2-7
d_call: TRBD2
clone_size: few
cdr3_nt: TGTGCCAGTAGTATAGGACTAGCGGGAGGATACGAGCAGTACTTC
cdr3_aa: CASSIGLAGGYEQYF

v_call: TRBV27
j_call: TRBJ1-4
d_call: TRBD1
clone_size: few
cdr3_nt: TGTGCCAGCAGGCCCGGAGGGACAGTTAATGAAAAACTGTTTTTT
cdr3_aa: CASRPGGTVNEKLFF